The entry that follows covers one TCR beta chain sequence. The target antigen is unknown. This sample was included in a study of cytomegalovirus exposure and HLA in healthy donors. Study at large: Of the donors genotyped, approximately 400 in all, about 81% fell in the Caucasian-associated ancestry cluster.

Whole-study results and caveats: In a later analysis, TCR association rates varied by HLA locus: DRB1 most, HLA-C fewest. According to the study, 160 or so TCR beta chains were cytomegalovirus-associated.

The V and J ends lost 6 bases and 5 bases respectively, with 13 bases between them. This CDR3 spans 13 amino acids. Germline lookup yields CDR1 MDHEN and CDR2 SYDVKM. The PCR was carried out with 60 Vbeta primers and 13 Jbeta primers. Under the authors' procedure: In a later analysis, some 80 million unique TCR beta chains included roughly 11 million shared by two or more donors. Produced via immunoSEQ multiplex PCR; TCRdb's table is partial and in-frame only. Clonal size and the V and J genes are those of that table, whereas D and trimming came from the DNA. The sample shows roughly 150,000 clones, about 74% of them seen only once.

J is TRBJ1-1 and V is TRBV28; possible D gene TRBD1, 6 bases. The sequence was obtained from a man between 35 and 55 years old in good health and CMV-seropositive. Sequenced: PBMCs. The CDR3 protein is CASSPQGRTEAFF. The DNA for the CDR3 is TGTGCCAGCAGCCCTCAGGGGAGAACTGAAGCTTTCTTT.